The 7 T cell receptor beta chains reported below all come from one sample, sequenced in a study of cytomegalovirus exposure and HLA in healthy donors. The PCR had 60 Vbeta and 13 Jbeta primers. Clones were read by immunoSEQ multiplex PCR, and TCRdb kept only the in-frame ones, dropping some. In the table there are approximately 280,000 clones, about 90% of which are singletons. Source material: PBMCs. The receptors stem from a young woman in good health and CMV-seronegative.

This clone showed up just a few times. The DNA for the CDR3 is TGTGCCAGCAGCTCCGACTACTACTCCTACAATGAGCAGTTCTTC. It yields the protein CASSSDYYSYNEQFF. The V gene is TRBV7-9, the J gene TRBJ2-1, with D maybe TRBD2 (5 bases). V lost 4 bases and J 0 bases, leaving 10 bases between the germline ends. The germline gives CDR1 SEHNR, CDR2 FQNEAQ (reference sequence). The length of the CDR3 is 15 residues.

The rearrangement links TRBV28 to TRBJ1-6; TRBD1 matches at 7 bases. Germline assignment: CDR1 MDHEN and CDR2 SYDVKM. The CDR3 totals 12 residues. Unmatched junction bases numbered 6, after V lost 6 bases and J lost 13 bases. CDR3 sequence (DNA): TGTGCCAGCAGCCTAGACAGGGATCCCCTCCACTTT. Protein product: CASSLDRDPLHF.

The chain recombines TRBV6-5 with TRBJ2-1, with D possibly being TRBD1 (6 bases). This CDR3 region has 13 residues. Germline CDR1 and CDR2: MNHEY and SVGAGI. Trimming cost V 2 bases and J 10 bases, with 12 bases left between them. The CDR3 sequence is CASSYGQGREQFF. DNA of the CDR3: TGTGCCAGCAGTTACGGGCAGGGGCGGGAGCAGTTCTTC.

This clone appeared once. The chain recombines TRBV20-1 with TRBJ2-1; D is possibly TRBD1 (6 bases). V shed 7 bases and J shed 5 bases, with 9 bases lying between them. The CDR3 runs 11 residues. The germline CDR1 and CDR2 sequences are DFQATT and SNEGSKA (reference sequence). This CDR3 reads CSEHRDNEQFF. CDR3 DNA sequence: TGCAGTGAGCACAGGGACAATGAGCAGTTCTTC.

The rearrangement uses TRBV7-3 and TRBJ2-1; 8 nucleotides match TRBD2. CDR3 length: 15 amino acids. CDR1 is SGHTA, CDR2 FQGTGA, per germline. The trim removed 3 bases at V and 7 bases at J, leaving 8 bases unmatched. The CDR3 DNA sequence: TGTGCCAGCAGCTTCGGGGTAGCGGGGCAGAATGAGCAGTTCTTC. Its translation: CASSFGVAGQNEQFF.

This clone has just one count. V is TRBV30 and J is TRBJ1-6; 7 positions match TRBD1. Germline V gene sequence: CDR1 GTSNPN, CDR2 SVGIG (reference sequence). The CDR3 loop spans 16 amino acids. Trimming cost V 4 bases and J 3 bases; bases outside gene matches: 9. The CDR3 loop reads CAWIPEGQHYNSPLHF. CDR3 DNA sequence: TGTGCCTGGATTCCAGAGGGACAGCACTATAATTCACCCCTCCACTTT.

The chain carries TRBV7-6 and TRBJ2-3; 11 nucleotides agree with TRBD2. Trimming removed 5 bases from V and 2 bases from J; junction bases left unmatched: 3. This CDR3 has 15 amino acids. The germline V gene has CDR1 SGHVS and CDR2 FNYEAQ. The CDR3 sequence: CASSLLAGVTDTQYF. In DNA, the CDR3 is TGTGCCAGCAGCCTACTAGCGGGGGTCACAGATACGCAGTATTTT.